Each of the 28 T cell receptor beta chains below was sequenced from the same sample in a study of vaccination and CD4 T cells after COVID-19. Their target antigens are unknown. The Oncomine TCR Beta short-read assay was applied to DNA of cultured CD4+ T cells. Using its own MiXCR run on the PCR reads, TCRdb lists one record per CDR3 protein. The sample gives roughly 15,000 distinct CDR3 sequences, roughly 56% of which show up once; about 5% is in the top ten. The treatment is: approximately 9-day PBMC culture with coronavirus spike peptide pools or control peptides (ViraFEST assay). The sample consisted of CD4+ T cells from blood, cultured in vitro, taken after SARS-CoV-2 vaccination. The receptor source for this set is a human donor who had recovered from COVID-19.

This clonotype was seen only once. V gene TRBV7-9 combines with J gene TRBJ2-1, with 9 bases identical to TRBD1. The CDR3 runs 16 residues. Germline assignment: CDR1 SEHNR and CDR2 FQNEAQ (reference sequence). V lost 2 bases to trimming and J lost 5 bases; unmatched junction nucleotides: 7. The CDR3 here is CASSLQLQGAHNEQFF. The DNA for the CDR3 is TGTGCCAGCAGCTTACAACTACAGGGGGCCCACAATGAGCAGTTCTTC.

This clonotype was picked up a small number of times. The rearrangement links TRBV29-1 to TRBJ1-2, with TRBD1 as a possible D gene (6 bases). There are 15 residues in the CDR3. V was trimmed by 6 bases and J by 8 bases, leaving 25 bases between them. The germline gives CDR1 SQVTM, CDR2 ANQGSEA. CDR3 in DNA: TGCAGCGTCCAAACCCCGGCGGGGAAGGGGGGAGGCTACACCTTC. Protein: CSVQTPAGKGGGYTF.

CDR3 DNA: TGTGCCAGCAGCCATATGGCCTATAATTCACCCCTCCACTTT. As protein: CASSHMAYNSPLHF. The chain links TRBV5-6 to TRBJ1-6; D gene uncertain. V shed 4 bases and J shed 2 bases, with 7 bases lying between them. The CDR3 consists of 14 residues. Per the germline V gene, CDR1 is SGHDT and CDR2 is YYEEEE.

The rearrangement joins TRBV2 to TRBJ1-2, with D unclear. The CDR3 runs to 15 residues. Germline lookup yields CDR1 SNHLY and CDR2 FYNNEI. Trimming removed 4 bases from V and 7 bases from J, with 19 bases in between. CDR3 sequence: CASSGSALVLFGYTF. CDR3 nucleotides: TGTGCCAGCAGTGGGTCGGCGCTAGTTCTCTTTGGCTACACCTTC.

V usage is TRBV18 and J usage is TRBJ2-6; 9 bases are shared with TRBD1. V dropped 3 bases and J dropped 3; count of bases not matched to a gene: 6. The CDR3 extends over 17 amino acids. Germline lookup yields CDR1 KGHSH and CDR2 LQKENI. CDR3 amino acids: CASSPAGQGIGANVLTF. As DNA, the CDR3 is TGTGCCAGCTCACCGGCGGGACAGGGAATTGGGGCCAACGTCCTGACTTTC.

The gene calls are TRBV7-8 and TRBJ2-7, with 9 bases that match TRBD1. The CDR3 is 14 amino acids. CDR1 and CDR2 (germline): SGHVS, FQNEAQ. The V segment lost 1 base and the J segment 4 bases; nucleotides outside the gene matches: 2. CDR3 protein: CASSLVTGGYEQYF. In nucleotides, the CDR3 is TGTGCCAGCAGCTTAGTGACAGGGGGGTACGAGCAGTACTTC.

This clonotype came up a few times. This rearrangement joins TRBV5-4 to TRBJ2-5; a possible D gene is TRBD1 (5 bases). Looked up from germline, CDR1 is SGHNT and CDR2 is YYREEE (reference sequence). V lost 5 bases, J lost 5 bases, and 16 bases lay in between. The CDR3 length is 14 residues. The CDR3 DNA sequence: TGTGCCAGCAGTCATGCCTCAGGGATTGAGACCCAGTACTTC. Translation gives CASSHASGIETQYF.

The CDR3 DNA reads as TGTGCCAGCGGGGGACAGAGTAATCAGCCCCAGCATTTT. It codes for CASGGQSNQPQHF. The V and J genes are TRBV12-3 or TRBV12-4 and TRBJ1-5; 7 bases map to TRBD1. This CDR3 comprises 13 residues. After removal of 8 bases from V and 4 bases from J, the junction contained 5 bases not matched to a gene.

The rearrangement uses TRBV19 and TRBJ1-6, with D perhaps TRBD1 (5 bases). Per germline, CDR1 LNHDA and CDR2 SQIVND (reference sequence). The length of the CDR3 is 17 residues. The ends were cut back, 5 bases at V and 7 bases at J, with 21 bases in the middle. Here the CDR3 reads CASSPRQGPSQNSPLHF. The CDR3 nucleotides are TGTGCCAGTAGTCCCCGCCAGGGACCGAGCCAGAATTCACCCCTCCACTTT. Variable domain in full (rest from reference TRBV19 and TRBJ1-6): DGGITQSPKYLFRKEGQNVTLSCEQNLNHDAMYWYRQDPGQGLRLIYYSQIVNDFQKGDIAEGYSVSREKKESFPLTVTSAQKNPTAFYLCASSPRQGPSQNSPLHFGNGTRLTVT.

The rearrangement links TRBV19 to TRBJ1-1; a weak D match, TRBD1 (5 bases). Per the germline V gene, CDR1 is LNHDA and CDR2 is SQIVND (reference sequence). The CDR3 covers 14 residues. Trimming took 4 bases from V and 1 from J, leaving 10 bases between them. CDR3 protein: CASSRDGRNTEAFF. CDR3 DNA: TGTGCCAGTAGTAGGGACGGTCGGAACACTGAAGCTTTCTTT. Looking up the rest from reference TRBV19 and TRBJ1-1 gives the full variable domain: DGGITQSPKYLFRKEGQNVTLSCEQNLNHDAMYWYRQDPGQGLRLIYYSQIVNDFQKGDIAEGYSVSREKKESFPLTVTSAQKNPTAFYLCASSRDGRNTEAFFGQGTRLTVV.

The chain couples TRBV27 to TRBJ2-1; TRBD2 matches at 13 bases. The CDR3 sequence is 17 residues long. Germline CDR1 MNHEY, CDR2 SMNVEV (reference sequence). Trimming cost V 4 bases and J 2 bases; bases outside gene matches: 5. The CDR3 protein is CASSSPGTSGTYNEQFF. The CDR3 region has the DNA TGTGCCAGCAGTTCGCCCGGGACTAGCGGGACCTACAATGAGCAGTTCTTC.

The chain combines TRBV11-2 with TRBJ2-1; TRBD2 might be the D (5 bases). The germline V gene has CDR1 SGHAT and CDR2 FQNNGV. The germline V and J ends were trimmed by 6 bases and 2 bases, with 11 bases remaining between them. The CDR3 is 14 residues long. CDR3 protein: CASSSTRTYNEQFF. DNA of the CDR3: TGTGCCAGCAGTTCCACTAGGACCTACAATGAGCAGTTCTTC.

The chain has TRBV7-9 and TRBJ2-5; the D gene is possibly TRBD1 (5 bases). The V and J ends lost 5 bases and 1 base respectively, with 11 bases between them. Germline-derived CDR1 and CDR2 are SEHNR and FQNEAQ (reference sequence). This CDR3 contains 14 residues. The CDR3 sequence is CASSQSTAQETQYF. In nucleotides, the CDR3 is TGTGCCAGCAGCCAATCGACAGCCCAAGAGACCCAGTACTTC.

In this sample, this clonotype turned up once. V is TRBV30 and J is TRBJ1-1; perhaps TRBD1 as D (6 bases). This CDR3 has 14 residues. V shed 1 base and J shed 0 bases, with 9 bases lying between them. The V gene's germline CDR1 is GTSNPN and CDR2 SVGIG (reference sequence). In DNA, the CDR3 is TGTGCCTGGAGTGGGGGGGCAGTGAACACTGAAGCTTTCTTT. Its protein product is CAWSGGAVNTEAFF. The entire variable domain, with the rest obtained from reference TRBV30 and TRBJ1-1, is as follows: SQTIHQWPATLVQPVGSPLSLECTVEGTSNPNLYWYRQAAGRGLQLLFYSVGIGQISSEVPQNLSASRPQDRQFILSSKKLLLSDSGFYLCAWSGGAVNTEAFFGQGTRLTVV.

This clonotype was counted only a few times. CDR3 DNA sequence: TGCGCCAGCAGTGAGTCCCTTAGACCTGGGCAGCCCCAGCATTTT. Its translation is CASSESLRPGQPQHF. The chain recombines TRBV10-1 with TRBJ1-5, with D unclear. The germline CDR1 and CDR2 sequences are WNHNN and SYGVQD (reference sequence). CDR3 length equals 15 residues. V shed 0 bases and J shed 7 bases, with 13 bases lying between them.

The rearrangement links TRBV24-1 to TRBJ1-2; D remains ambiguous. The CDR3 length is 12 residues. In germline, CDR1 is KGHDR, CDR2 SFDVKD. V was pared by 2 bases and J by 7 bases, with 7 bases between. CDR3 DNA sequence: TGTGCCACCAGTGATTGGTGGGGTGGCTACACCTTC. The encoded protein is CATSDWWGGYTF.

In DNA, the CDR3 is TGTGCCAGCAGCTTAGTCGTTGGAGGGGCCGGGGAGCTGTTTTTT. Its translation: CASSLVVGGAGELFF. The V gene is TRBV7-6, the J gene TRBJ2-2; D perhaps matches TRBD2 (6 bases). Germline V gene sequence: CDR1 SGHVS, CDR2 FNYEAQ. Trimming stripped 1 base from V and 6 bases from J, with 12 bases between. The CDR3 sequence is 15 residues long.

This clonotype was seen only a few times. The chain is built from TRBV5-6 and TRBJ1-2; TRBD1 is a possible D gene (6 bases). Germline CDR1 is SGHDT and CDR2 is YYEEEE. The CDR3 has 14 residues. V lost 5 bases and J lost 8, with 19 bases in between. The CDR3 spells CASSFGGGQRGYTF. CDR3 DNA sequence: TGTGCCAGCAGTTTTGGTGGGGGCCAGCGGGGCTACACCTTC.

This clonotype was found a few times. The V and J genes are TRBV20-1 and TRBJ1-4, with 10 bases matching TRBD1. The CDR3 is 14 residues long. Germline V CDR1 and CDR2: DFQATT, SNEGSKA (reference sequence). J gave up 8 bases and V 5 bases, and 8 bases lay outside the gene matches. The CDR3 sequence: CSALDRGYQEKLFF. The CDR3 DNA follows: TGCAGTGCTTTGGACAGGGGGTATCAGGAAAAACTGTTTTTT.

The rearrangement links TRBV28 to TRBJ1-5; 7 bases agree with TRBD1. The CDR3 sequence is 17 residues long. Germline V gene data show CDR1 as MDHEN and CDR2 as SYDVKM. Losses at the gene ends were 9 bases for V and 1 base for J; bases not matched to a gene: 15. The CDR3 nucleotides read TGTGCCAGTAGGTCGCAAGAAGACAGGGCGAGCAATCAGCCCCAGCATTTT. This sequence encodes CASRSQEDRASNQPQHF. The variable domain in full, with the rest retrieved from reference TRBV28 and TRBJ1-5, is DVKVTQSSRYLVKRTGEKVFLECVQDMDHENMFWYRQDPGLGLRLIYFSYDVKMKEKGDIPEGYSVSREKKERFSLILESASTNQTSMYLCASRSQEDRASNQPQHFGDGTRLSIL.

This clonotype was picked up a small number of times. V gene TRBV6-1 combines with J gene TRBJ1-5, with D tentatively TRBD1 (6 bases). V gave up 4 bases and J gave up 7 bases, with 17 bases separating them. The germline V gene has CDR1 MNHNS and CDR2 SASEGT. The CDR3 runs 15 residues. The CDR3 sequence is CASSGSSGAGQPQHF. The CDR3 bases are TGTGCCAGCAGTGGATCTTCAGGGGCGGGGCAGCCCCAGCATTTT.

The J gene is TRBJ1-2, the V gene TRBV9; 8 nucleotides align to TRBD1. The CDR3 sequence is 13 residues long. Germline CDR1 SGDLS, CDR2 YYNGEE. Trimming cost V 4 bases and J 13 bases; bases outside gene matches: 12. The CDR3 is CASSLGSTGEPTF. CDR3 in DNA: TGTGCCAGCAGCCTCGGATCGACAGGGGAGCCCACCTTC.

The V call is TRBV2, the J call TRBJ1-5, with D hard to call. This CDR3 spans 14 amino acids. V was shortened by 0 bases and J by 6 bases, with 9 bases between the two germline ends. Germline-derived CDR1 and CDR2 are SNHLY and FYNNEI. CDR3 loop: CASSEAVSPQPQHF. DNA for the CDR3: TGTGCCAGCAGTGAAGCAGTGTCACCTCAGCCCCAGCATTTT.

This clonotype was observed a few times. The chain recombines TRBV25-1 with TRBJ2-1; D is ambiguous. The V end lost 6 bases, the J end lost 1 base, and 7 bases lay between the germline ends. This CDR3 region has 13 residues. Germline CDR1 is MGHDK and CDR2 is SYGVNS. This chain's CDR3 is CASSGVSYNEQFF. The CDR3 nucleotides read TGTGCCAGCAGCGGAGTTTCCTACAATGAGCAGTTCTTC. Combining the CDR3 with reference TRBV25-1 and TRBJ2-1 gives the whole variable domain EADIYQTPRYLVIGTGKKITLECSQTMGHDKMYWYQQDPGMELHLIHYSYGVNSTEKGDLSSESTVSRIRTEHFPLTLESARPSHTSQYLCASSGVSYNEQFFGPGTRLTVL.

This clonotype was counted a single time. The rearrangement uses TRBV6-1 and TRBJ2-5, with 10 bases that match TRBD2. This CDR3 contains 18 residues. V lost 6 bases and J lost 0; bases outside the gene matches: 13. From germline, CDR1 is MNHNS and CDR2 SASEGT. This chain's CDR3 is CASRIKVLAGNHQETQYF. In DNA form, the CDR3 reads TGTGCCAGCAGGATAAAGGTACTAGCGGGGAACCACCAAGAGACCCAGTACTTC.

This clonotype was picked up a small number of times. At one of its ends the junction is not consistent with the germline gene, which may arise from a read error. This sequence joins TRBV19 and TRBJ1-2, with D tentatively TRBD1 (6 bases). This CDR3 contains 14 residues. Germline CDR1 LNHDA, CDR2 SQIVND (reference sequence). CDR3 DNA: TGTGCCAGTAGTTCACGACAGGCTAACCATGGCTACACCTTC. Encoded protein: CASSSRQANHGYTF.

This clonotype was seen just once. The rearrangement links TRBV27 to TRBJ2-7; maybe TRBD1 (6 bases). The CDR3 is 13 amino acids. CDR1 and CDR2 (germline): MNHEY, SMNVEV (reference sequence). V was pared by 3 bases and J by 2 bases, with 8 bases between. The chain's CDR3 is CASSFRQAYEQYF. CDR3 coding DNA: TGTGCCAGCAGTTTTCGACAGGCCTACGAGCAGTACTTC.

The chain has TRBV7-8 and TRBJ2-3, with D uncertain. V lost 5 bases, J lost 6 bases, and 24 bases lay in between. CDR1 SGHVS and CDR2 FQNEAQ come from the germline V gene. The CDR3 sequence is 17 residues long. As DNA, the CDR3 is TGTGCCAGCAGCCATCGATTGGCGGTCCCTTTAGGGGATACGCAGTATTTT. Translated, it gives CASSHRLAVPLGDTQYF.